This T cell receptor beta chain was obtained from a study of metastatic and nonmetastatic thyroid tumors. Study summary: From malignant and benign thyroid patients, repertoires in blood and in tumor or nodule tissue were compared.

Many counts were recorded for this clone. Its target is not known. The authors' processing: What underpinned the distant-metastasis classifier for papillary thyroid cancer was the set of CDR3 differences across clinicopathological groups. From the PCR reads, TCRdb re-called clones with MiXCR. The V and J calls reflect TCRdb's pipeline rather than the authors' work. The sample has roughly 30,000 clones, about a tenth seen once; the top ten hold 15% to 20%. Among the patients, none had received any treatment before thyroid surgery. Overall study findings and caveats: Relative to benign nodules, malignant thyroid tumors were reportedly characterized by significantly elevated TCR beta diversity in blood and tumor.

Germline loops: CDR1 MNHEY, CDR2 SVGAGI. V lost 0 bases and J lost 11, with 10 bases in between. There are 12 residues in the CDR3. Sequenced: blood. V is TRBV6-5 and J is TRBJ1-1; D not certain. The TCR originated in a female donor with papillary thyroid cancer or a benign thyroid nodule (not recorded which). Some clones in this sample may be carry-over from other donors' samples. The CDR3 coding sequence is TGTGCCAGCAGTTACTCTGAAGAGGCGGCTTTCTTT. As protein: CASSYSEEAAFF.